The clone carrying this TCR beta chain was counted only a few times. Its antigen is not known. The CDR3 runs to 13 residues. V lost 8 bases, J lost 5 bases, and 6 bases stayed unmatched. Germline assignment: CDR1 MNHEY and CDR2 SMNVEV (reference sequence). The individuals who served as donors were healthy Caucasians living in Russia, aged roughly 6 to 95. This sample was included in a study of blood T cells in healthy people across ages. Study details: About one barcoded beta molecule was captured per two T cells (by template switching).

Sample-barcoded 5' priming and a J-beta primer mix drove a second PCR of about 6 to 11 cycles. MiXCR, applied by TCRdb to the 5' RACE reads, yields one record per CDR3 protein. The sample contains 850,000 to 1,000,000 distinct CDR3 sequences, 48% of which appear only once. Study-wide results and limits: For the donors, CMV status was unknown and possibly confounded expanded clonotype changes. TCR beta diversity correlated strongly with naive T cell percentage.

This sequence was found in a man aged 25 to 45 in good health. The genes are TRBV27 and TRBJ2-3, with 8 bases aligning to TRBD1. Sequenced sample: blood. The CDR3 DNA follows: TGTGCCAGCTCACTGGACAGGGTAGATACGCAGTATTTT. It encodes CASSLDRVDTQYF.